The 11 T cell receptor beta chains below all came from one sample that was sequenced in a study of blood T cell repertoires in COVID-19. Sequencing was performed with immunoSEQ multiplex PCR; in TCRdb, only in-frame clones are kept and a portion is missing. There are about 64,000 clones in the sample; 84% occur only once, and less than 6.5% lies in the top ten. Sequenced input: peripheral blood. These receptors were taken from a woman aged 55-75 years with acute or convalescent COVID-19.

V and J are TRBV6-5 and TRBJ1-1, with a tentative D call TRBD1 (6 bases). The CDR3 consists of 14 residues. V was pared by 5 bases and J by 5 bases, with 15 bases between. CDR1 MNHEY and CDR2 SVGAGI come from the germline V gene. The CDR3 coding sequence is TGTGCCAGCAGTCTTACAGGGAGGGAAACTGAAGCTTTCTTT. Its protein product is CASSLTGRETEAFF.

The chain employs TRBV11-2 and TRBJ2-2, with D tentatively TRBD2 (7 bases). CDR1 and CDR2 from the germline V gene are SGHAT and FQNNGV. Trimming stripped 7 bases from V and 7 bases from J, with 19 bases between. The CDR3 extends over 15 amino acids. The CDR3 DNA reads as TGTGCCAGCACCTTCTCCGGGGGGCGCGGCGGGGAGCTGTTTTTT. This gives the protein CASTFSGGRGGELFF.

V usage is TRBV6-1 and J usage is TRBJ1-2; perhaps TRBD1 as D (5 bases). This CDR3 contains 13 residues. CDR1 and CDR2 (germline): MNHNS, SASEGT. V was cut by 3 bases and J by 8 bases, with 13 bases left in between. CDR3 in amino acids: CASSDMAGQGYTF. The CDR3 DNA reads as TGTGCCAGCAGTGACATGGCAGGACAAGGCTACACCTTC.

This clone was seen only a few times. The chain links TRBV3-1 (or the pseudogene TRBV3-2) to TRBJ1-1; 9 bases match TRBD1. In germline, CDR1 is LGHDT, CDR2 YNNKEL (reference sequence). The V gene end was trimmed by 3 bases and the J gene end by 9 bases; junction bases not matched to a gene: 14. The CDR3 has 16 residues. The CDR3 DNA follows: TGTGCCAGCAGCCAGGCCATCGGACAGGGGATTTCAAAAGCTTTCTTT. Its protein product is CASSQAIGQGISKAFF.

The CDR3 DNA follows: TGTGCCAGCAGGACGCTAAGGAGCTCAGATACGCAGTATTTT. This gives the protein CASRTLRSSDTQYF. The chain recombines TRBV27 with TRBJ2-3; D is ambiguous. The ends were cut back, 6 bases at V and 4 bases at J, with 14 bases in the middle. CDR1 is MNHEY, CDR2 SMNVEV, per germline (reference sequence). The CDR3 length is 14 residues.

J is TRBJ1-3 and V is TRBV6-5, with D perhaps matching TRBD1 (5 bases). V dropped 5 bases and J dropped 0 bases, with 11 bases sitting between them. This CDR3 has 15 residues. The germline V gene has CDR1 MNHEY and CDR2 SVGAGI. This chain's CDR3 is CASSTQGSSGNTIYF. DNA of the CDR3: TGTGCCAGCAGTACTCAGGGAAGCTCTGGAAACACCATATATTTT.

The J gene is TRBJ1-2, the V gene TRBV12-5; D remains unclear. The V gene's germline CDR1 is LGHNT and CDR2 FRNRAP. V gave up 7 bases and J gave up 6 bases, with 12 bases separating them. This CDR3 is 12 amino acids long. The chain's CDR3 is CASVGWSDGYTF. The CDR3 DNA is TGTGCTAGTGTAGGTTGGAGTGATGGCTACACCTTC.

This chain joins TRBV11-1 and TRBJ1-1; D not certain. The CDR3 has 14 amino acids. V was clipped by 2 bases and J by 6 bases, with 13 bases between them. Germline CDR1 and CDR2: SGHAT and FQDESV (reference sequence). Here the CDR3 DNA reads TGTGCCAGCAGCTTAATTGGCAGACTACCTGAAGCTTTCTTT. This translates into CASSLIGRLPEAFF.

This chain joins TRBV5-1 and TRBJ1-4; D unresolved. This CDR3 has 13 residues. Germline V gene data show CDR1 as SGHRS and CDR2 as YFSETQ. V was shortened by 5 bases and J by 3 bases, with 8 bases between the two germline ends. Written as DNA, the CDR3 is TGCGCCAGCAGGAGGGAGGCTAATGAAAAACTGTTTTTT. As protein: CASRREANEKLFF.

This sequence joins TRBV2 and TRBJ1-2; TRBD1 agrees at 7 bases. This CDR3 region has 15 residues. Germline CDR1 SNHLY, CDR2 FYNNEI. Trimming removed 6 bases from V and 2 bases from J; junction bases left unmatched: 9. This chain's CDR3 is CASRGRDRGNYGYTF. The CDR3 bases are TGTGCCAGCAGAGGCAGGGACAGAGGCAACTATGGCTACACCTTC.

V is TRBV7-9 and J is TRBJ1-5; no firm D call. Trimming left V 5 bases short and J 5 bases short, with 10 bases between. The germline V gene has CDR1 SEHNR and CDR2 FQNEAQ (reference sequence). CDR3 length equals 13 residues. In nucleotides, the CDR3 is TGTGCCAGCAGCCTCACTGAAGATCAGCCCCAGCATTTT. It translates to CASSLTEDQPQHF.